The next 10 T cell receptor beta chains were all read from a single sample in a study of a mutant IDH1 vaccine in newly diagnosed glioma. These receptors' targets are unknown. Documented time point: week 47, end of study. One vaccine dose held 300 ug of mutant IDH1 20-mer peptide and came with topical imiquimod. This table comes from immunoSEQ multiplex PCR, and its TCRdb copy is limited to in-frame clones, with some not included. The sample carries about 67,000 clones, less than 90% recorded once. The specimen was PBMCs, collected from a glioma patient whose treatment included an IDH1 peptide vaccine. All receptors come from a man younger than 40 with glioma.

J is TRBJ1-1 and V is TRBV19; possible D gene TRBD1, 5 bases. Germline lookup yields CDR1 LNHDA and CDR2 SQIVND (reference sequence). Trimming took 6 bases from V and 13 from J, leaving 15 bases between them. There are 11 residues in the CDR3. In DNA, the CDR3 is TGTGCCAGTAGCCAGACAGCCGAGGTTTTCTTT. This gives the protein CASSQTAEVFF. Combining the CDR3 with reference TRBV19 and TRBJ1-1 gives the whole variable domain DGGITQSPKYLFRKEGQNVTLSCEQNLNHDAMYWYRQDPGQGLRLIYYSQIVNDFQKGDIAEGYSVSREKKESFPLTVTSAQKNPTAFYLCASSQTAEVFFGQGTRLTVV.

The gene calls are TRBV30 and TRBJ2-7; D is unclear. The CDR3 is made up of 12 amino acids. The V gene's germline CDR1 is GTSNPN and CDR2 SVGIG (reference sequence). Deletions cut 3 bases from V and 2 bases from J, with 8 bases between. The CDR3 protein is CAWSTRTYEQYF. Written as DNA, the CDR3 is TGTGCCTGGAGCACACGAACCTACGAGCAGTACTTC.

The chain carries TRBV15 and TRBJ1-5, with D unclear. The germline V gene encodes CDR1 LNHNV and CDR2 YYDKDF (reference sequence). Trimming removed 4 bases from V and 1 base from J, with 8 bases in between. The CDR3 spans 14 residues. CDR3 DNA sequence: TGTGCCACCAGCACTGGAGGGAGCAATCAGCCCCAGCATTTT. It yields the protein CATSTGGSNQPQHF.

This chain uses TRBV28 with TRBJ1-2; maybe TRBD1 (5 bases). Germline V lookup: CDR1 MDHEN, CDR2 SYDVKM. V lost 5 bases and J lost 6, with 19 bases in between. This CDR3 has 15 amino acids. The CDR3 DNA sequence: TGTGCCAGCAGTGACCCAAGGGGCGGGGTGGATGGCTACACCTTC. Protein sequence: CASSDPRGGVDGYTF.

This sequence joins TRBV7-9 and TRBJ1-5; D might be TRBD1 (5 bases). Germline V gene lookup returns CDR1 SEHNR and CDR2 FQNEAQ (reference sequence). Trimming pared 4 bases from V and 8 bases from J, leaving 15 bases between. The CDR3 length is 14 residues. The CDR3 spells CASSWDGGLEPQHF. CDR3 sequence (DNA): TGTGCCAGCAGCTGGGATGGGGGGTTGGAGCCCCAGCATTTT.

CDR3 protein: CASSLLIPAGKLFF. The CDR3 nucleotides are TGTGCCAGCAGTTTATTGATACCGGCGGGGAAACTGTTTTTT. This chain joins TRBV28 and TRBJ1-4; no clear D gene. Germline values: CDR1 MDHEN, CDR2 SYDVKM. The CDR3 extends over 14 amino acids. Deletions cut 1 base from V and 11 bases from J, with 14 bases between.

The J gene is TRBJ1-1, the V gene TRBV9; tentatively, D is TRBD1 (5 bases). V lost 0 bases and J 1 base, leaving 10 bases between the germline ends. Germline CDR1 reads SGDLS; CDR2 reads YYNGEE. The CDR3 runs 15 residues. CDR3 DNA: TGTGCCAGCAGCGTAGCGGGGGTGGGGAACACTGAAGCTTTCTTT. This codes for CASSVAGVGNTEAFF.

The sample holds one count of this clone. The CDR3: CASSQEGTYNSPLHF. CDR3 coding DNA: TGTGCCAGCAGCCAAGAGGGGACCTATAATTCACCCCTCCACTTT. The chain has TRBV4-2 and TRBJ1-6, with D unclear. V was pared by 0 bases and J by 2 bases, with 5 bases between. The CDR3 consists of 15 residues. The germline V gene has CDR1 LGHNA and CDR2 YNFKEQ.

The chain links TRBV5-1 to TRBJ1-5; TRBD1 might be the D (5 bases). The germline gives CDR1 SGHRS, CDR2 YFSETQ. V was cut by 5 bases and J by 0 bases, with 9 bases left in between. The CDR3 is 14 amino acids. In DNA, the CDR3 is TGCGCCAGCAGGGGAGGGGATAGCAATCAGCCCCAGCATTTT. This encodes CASRGGDSNQPQHF. Using reference TRBV5-1 and TRBJ1-5 for the parts outside the CDR3, the full variable domain is KAGVTQTPRYLIKTRGQQVTLSCSPISGHRSVSWYQQTPGQGLQFLFEYFSETQRNKGNFPGRFSGRQFSNSRSEMNVSTLELGDSALYLCASRGGDSNQPQHFGDGTRLSIL.

This chain uses TRBV5-5 with TRBJ2-7; perhaps TRBD2 as D (7 bases). There are 14 residues in the CDR3. V gave up 4 bases and J gave up 7 bases, with 18 bases separating them. CDR1 and CDR2 (germline): SGHKS, YYEKEE (reference sequence). CDR3 nucleotides: TGTGCCAGCAGCAGGCCGGGGGGCGGACATGAGCAGTACTTC. It is translated as CASSRPGGGHEQYF. Variable domain in full (rest from reference TRBV5-5 and TRBJ2-7): DAGVTQSPTHLIKTRGQQVTLRCSPISGHKSVSWYQQVLGQGPQFIFQYYEKEERGRGNFPDRFSARQFPNYSSELNVNALLLGDSALYLCASSRPGGGHEQYFGPGTRLTVT.